Below, 13 T cell receptor beta chains from the same sample are listed, as sequenced in a study of T cells in Graves' hyperthyroidism and ophthalmopathy. Amplification of TCR beta CDR3 regions used RNA as the template. First-round RT-PCR of the TCR CDR3 relied on the HTBI primer set. TCRdb analysed the multiplex PCR reads with MiXCR anew, one entry per CDR3 protein. The table records hundreds of thousands of distinct CDR3 sequences, about 35% of them present only once. The sequencing sample was made of blood. The receptors originated from a woman between 40 and 50 years old with Graves' hyperthyroidism.

This clonotype appeared many times. V is TRBV10-1 and J is TRBJ1-1; D ambiguous. Per germline, CDR1 WNHNN and CDR2 SYGVQD (reference sequence). The V end was cut by 5 bases, the J end by 2 bases, with 9 bases between. The CDR3 contains 13 residues. The CDR3 is CASSTDGNTEAFF. In DNA form, the CDR3 reads TGCGCCAGCAGTACTGACGGAAACACTGAAGCTTTCTTT.

This clonotype was counted a single time. V gene TRBV20-1 combines with J gene TRBJ1-5; D not certain. Germline V gives CDR1 DFQATT, CDR2 SNEGSKA (reference sequence). The CDR3 is 13 amino acids. Trimming stripped 6 bases from V and 0 bases from J, with 9 bases between. The CDR3 region has the DNA TGCAGTGCCCTAGACAATAGCAATCAGCCCCAGCATTTT. Its translation is CSALDNSNQPQHF.

This chain uses TRBV20-1 with TRBJ2-7; D uncertain. The ends were cut back, 3 bases at V and 7 bases at J, with 7 bases in the middle. The CDR3 loop spans 10 amino acids. From germline, CDR1 is DFQATT and CDR2 SNEGSKA (reference sequence). The CDR3, as DNA: TGCAGTGCTAGTGGCAATGAGCAGTACTTC. This gives the protein CSASGNEQYF.

A few counts support this clonotype. CDR3 nucleotide sequence: TGTGCCACCGCCTCGGGGGGGGCCTACGAGCAGTACTTC. It codes for CATASGGAYEQYF. The chain is built from TRBV24-1 and TRBJ2-7; TRBD2 matches 8 bases. J gave up 2 bases and V 9 bases, and 5 bases lay outside the gene matches. CDR3 length equals 13 residues. From germline, CDR1 is KGHDR and CDR2 SFDVKD.

There are a few counts of this clonotype. The J gene is TRBJ1-2, the V gene TRBV4-2; 7 nucleotides line up with TRBD1. There are 15 residues in the CDR3. J gave up 4 bases and V 6 bases, and 11 bases lay outside the gene matches. The germline CDR1 and CDR2 sequences are LGHNA and YNFKEQ. The CDR3: CASRQKTGSTYGYTF. In nucleotides, the CDR3 is TGTGCCAGCAGACAAAAGACAGGGTCTACCTATGGCTACACCTTC.

This clonotype was seen ten or more times. V is TRBV4-1 and J is TRBJ1-2; D ambiguous. Germline-derived CDR1 and CDR2 are MGHRA and YSYEKL. The length of the CDR3 is 13 residues. The ends were cut back, 4 bases at V and 8 bases at J, with 14 bases in the middle. The CDR3 DNA reads TGCGCCAGCAGCCCAGACGAATCGTGGGGCTACACCTTC. Translated, it gives CASSPDESWGYTF.

This clonotype was picked up a small number of times. The chain employs TRBV2 and TRBJ1-5; TRBD1 is a possible D gene (6 bases). Per germline, CDR1 SNHLY and CDR2 FYNNEI. Deletions cut 1 base from V and 5 bases from J, with 12 bases between. The CDR3 has 15 residues. The CDR3 DNA is TGTGCCAGCAGTGAAGGGGGGGGGGGCTATCAGCCCCAGCATTTT. It translates to CASSEGGGGYQPQHF.

This clonotype showed up just a few times. The chain joins TRBV2 to TRBJ2-3, with 15 bases fitting TRBD2. V was clipped by 6 bases and J by 5 bases; unmatched bases: 3. Per the germline V gene, CDR1 is SNHLY and CDR2 is FYNNEI. This CDR3 is built from 15 residues. The CDR3 DNA reads TGTGCCAGCAGGGGACTAGCGGGAGGAATAGATACGCAGTATTTT. This encodes CASRGLAGGIDTQYF.

This clonotype was seen at least ten times. This chain joins TRBV10-2 and TRBJ1-1; D is uncertain. The V gene lost 2 bases and the J gene lost 7 bases, with 8 bases spanning the gap. Germline V gene lookup returns CDR1 WSHSY and CDR2 SAAADI. CDR3 length: 12 residues. The DNA for the CDR3 is TGCGCCAGCAGTGAGATAATCAATGAAGCTTTCTTT. Protein: CASSEIINEAFF.

The J gene is TRBJ2-2, the V gene TRBV7-3, with 9 bases that match TRBD1. CDR1 is SGHTA and CDR2 is FQGTGA in the germline V gene. The CDR3 consists of 14 residues. V was clipped by 8 bases and J by 3 bases; unmatched bases: 4. In nucleotides, the CDR3 is TGTGCCAGCCGCCGGGACAGGGACACCGGGGAGCTGTTTTTT. Its translation is CASRRDRDTGELFF.

The chain is built from TRBV19 and TRBJ1-1; unclear D gene. With 5 bases removed from V and 1 base from J, the gap between germline ends came to 14 bases. The CDR3 runs 15 residues. Germline V CDR1 and CDR2: LNHDA, SQIVND (reference sequence). CDR3 bases: TGTGCCAGTAGTCTAACGGCAGTGGGGAACACTGAAGCTTTCTTT. Translation: CASSLTAVGNTEAFF. The whole variable domain, filled in from reference TRBV19 and TRBJ1-1, reads DGGITQSPKYLFRKEGQNVTLSCEQNLNHDAMYWYRQDPGQGLRLIYYSQIVNDFQKGDIAEGYSVSREKKESFPLTVTSAQKNPTAFYLCASSLTAVGNTEAFFGQGTRLTVV.

This clonotype was seen only a few times. The V and J genes are TRBV12-3 or TRBV12-4 and TRBJ2-7, with D unresolved. The CDR3 spans 14 residues. The V gene lost 3 bases and the J gene lost 7 bases, with 16 bases spanning the gap. Here the CDR3 reads CASSLRNYLGEQYF. CDR3 DNA: TGTGCCAGCAGTTTGAGAAACTATCTGGGGGAGCAGTACTTC.

The V call is TRBV30, the J call TRBJ1-5; 9 positions agree with TRBD1. The germline V gene encodes CDR1 GTSNPN and CDR2 SVGIG (reference sequence). This CDR3 is built from 17 residues. J was trimmed by 0 bases and V by 3 bases; bases with no gene match: 9. CDR3: CAWSRDRDILSNQPQHF. The CDR3 nucleotides read TGTGCCTGGAGCCGGGACAGGGATATCCTTAGCAATCAGCCCCAGCATTTT.